This entry is about one TCR beta chain. The trim removed 4 bases at V and 3 bases at J, leaving 2 bases unmatched. The CDR3 is made up of 15 amino acids. Germline values: CDR1 LGHDT, CDR2 YNNKEL (reference sequence). The sample belongs to a study of blood T cell repertoires in COVID-19. Study-wide context: Spain, Italy and the United States supplied samples that represented acute and convalescent COVID-19. Nucleic acid was either cDNA or gDNA, and it came from T cells, B-cell-depleted T cells, or PBMCs.

Authors' processing steps: For nucleated cells, counts were estimated from reference gene primer amplification. This table comes from immunoSEQ multiplex PCR, and its TCRdb copy is limited to in-frame clones, with some not included. D and trimming come from the DNA, and the V and J calls and clone size come from that table. Of about 69,000 clones listed, around 80% are singletons. The chain combines TRBV3-1 (or the pseudogene TRBV3-2) with TRBJ1-5, with TRBD1 matching 11 bases. The sequenced sample was peripheral blood. The sequence came from an elderly woman with acute or convalescent COVID-19. The CDR3 DNA follows: TGTGCCAGCAGCCTGGGACAGGGGGACAATCAGCCCCAGCATTTT. Protein: CASSLGQGDNQPQHF.